The T cell receptor (beta chain) under discussion was sequenced for a study of tumor-infiltrating lymphocytes in primary liver carcinoma. Looked up from germline, CDR1 is PRHDT and CDR2 is FYEKMQ (reference sequence). The V segment lost 2 bases and the J segment 8 bases; nucleotides outside the gene matches: 10. The CDR3 sequence is 16 residues long. It was unsorted whole blood that yielded blood RNA, and germline DNA was also extracted. A constant-region primer served to make TCR beta cDNA from around 540 ng total RNA. Each TCR beta library was derived from three nested multiplex PCR rounds that employed slightly modified ARM-PCR. TRBV1-TRBV30 forward primers paired with a C-beta reverse primer were used in the first two PCR rounds, which ran approximately 10 cycles each. MiXCR was run by TCRdb on the multiplex PCR reads, yielding one entry per CDR3 protein. The sample holds 300,000 to 400,000 distinct CDR3 sequences, approximately 60% seen once.

This clonotype was obtained from a middle-aged man with primary liver carcinoma and hepatitis B virus infection. The chain employs TRBV13 and TRBJ2-5; 11 bases align to TRBD2. The sequenced sample consisted of peripheral blood. The CDR3 sequence: CASSLLRLAGGVTQYF. The DNA of the CDR3 is TGTGCCAGCAGCTTACTCCGGCTAGCGGGAGGAGTAACCCAGTACTTC.